The subject of this entry is one TCR beta chain. What it recognizes is unknown. TCRdb re-called the RT-PCR reads with MiXCR, one entry per CDR3 protein. Among roughly 670,000 distinct CDR3 sequences listed, around 15% were seen once. V lost 5 bases and J lost 2; bases outside the gene matches: 3. The CDR3 is 14 amino acids. CDR1 is LNHDA, CDR2 SQIVND, per germline (reference sequence). This specimen belongs to a study of response to subunit inactivated influenza vaccine. Study-wide results and caveats: With each seasonal influenza vaccination, the authors suggested, few new T cells are recruited.

The source of this sequence is a man between 50 and 59 years old who received an inactivated influenza vaccine. The material was PBMCs from blood, obtained 14 days before vaccination. The V gene is TRBV19, the J gene TRBJ2-7; 10 nucleotides match TRBD1. The CDR3 loop reads CASSRTGGTYEQYF. Here the CDR3 DNA reads TGTGCCAGTAGTCGGACAGGGGGGACCTACGAGCAGTACTTC.